This T cell receptor beta chain came from a study of long-term antiretroviral therapy in people with HIV. This clone occurred a few times. CDR1 is GTSNPN, CDR2 SVGIG, per germline (reference sequence). Trimming took 4 bases from V and 4 from J, leaving 10 bases between them. This CDR3 region has 12 residues. Version v3.0 of the immunoSEQ assay was performed at survey level. Profiling relied on immunoSEQ multiplex PCR, and the TCRdb table lists in-frame clones only, not all of them. The table lists tens of thousands of clones, over 60% of them singletons. Material: unsorted PBMCs, obtained 2 years after starting antiretroviral therapy. The clonotype was recovered from a woman aged 45 to 65 with HIV. This rearrangement joins TRBV30 to TRBJ1-2; D remains unclear. Here the CDR3 reads CAWMEKGYGYTF. The CDR3 DNA reads as TGTGCCTGGATGGAGAAGGGCTATGGCTACACCTTC.